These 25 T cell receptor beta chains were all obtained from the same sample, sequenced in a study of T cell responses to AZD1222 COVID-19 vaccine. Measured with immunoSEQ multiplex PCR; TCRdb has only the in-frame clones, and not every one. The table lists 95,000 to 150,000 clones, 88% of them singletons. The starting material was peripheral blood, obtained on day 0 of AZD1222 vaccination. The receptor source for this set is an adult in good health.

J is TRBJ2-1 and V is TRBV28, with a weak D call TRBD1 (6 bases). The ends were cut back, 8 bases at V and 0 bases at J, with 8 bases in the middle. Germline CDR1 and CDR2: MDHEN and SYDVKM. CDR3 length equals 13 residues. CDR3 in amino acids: CASQGPSYNEQFF. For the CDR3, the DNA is TGTGCCAGCCAGGGGCCCTCCTACAATGAGCAGTTCTTC.

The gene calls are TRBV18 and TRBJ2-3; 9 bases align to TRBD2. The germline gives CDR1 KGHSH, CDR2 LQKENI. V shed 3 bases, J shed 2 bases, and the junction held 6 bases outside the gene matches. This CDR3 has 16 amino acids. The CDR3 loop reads CASSPGLAPITDTQYF. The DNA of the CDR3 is TGTGCCAGCTCACCCGGACTAGCGCCTATCACAGATACGCAGTATTTT.

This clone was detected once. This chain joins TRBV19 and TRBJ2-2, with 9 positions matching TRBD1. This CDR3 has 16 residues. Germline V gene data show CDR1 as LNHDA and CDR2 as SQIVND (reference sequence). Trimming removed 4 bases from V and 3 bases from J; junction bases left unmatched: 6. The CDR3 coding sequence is TGTGCCAGTAGTAATCCCGGACAGGGGTACACCGGGGAGCTGTTTTTT. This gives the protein CASSNPGQGYTGELFF.

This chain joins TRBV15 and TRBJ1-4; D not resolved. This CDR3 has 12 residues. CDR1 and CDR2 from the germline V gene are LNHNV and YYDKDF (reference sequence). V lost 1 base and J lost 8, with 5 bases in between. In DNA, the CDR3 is TGTGCCACCAGCAGAGCGGGGGAAAAACTGTTTTTT. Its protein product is CATSRAGEKLFF.

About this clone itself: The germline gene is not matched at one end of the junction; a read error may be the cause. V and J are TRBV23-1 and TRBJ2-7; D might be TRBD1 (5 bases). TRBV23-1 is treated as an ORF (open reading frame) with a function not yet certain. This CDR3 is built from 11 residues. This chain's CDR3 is CASSSQTAQCF. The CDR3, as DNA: TGCGCCAGCAGTAGTCAGACAGCCCAGTGCTTC.

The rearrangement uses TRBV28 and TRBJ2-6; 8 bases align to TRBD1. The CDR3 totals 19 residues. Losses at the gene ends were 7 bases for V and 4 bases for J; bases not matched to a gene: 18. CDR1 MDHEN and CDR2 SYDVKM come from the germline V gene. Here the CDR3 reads CASTRRGWDRPVGANVLTF. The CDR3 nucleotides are TGTGCCAGCACCCGTCGGGGGTGGGACAGGCCCGTGGGGGCCAACGTCCTGACTTTC. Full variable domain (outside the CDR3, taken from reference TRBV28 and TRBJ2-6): DVKVTQSSRYLVKRTGEKVFLECVQDMDHENMFWYRQDPGLGLRLIYFSYDVKMKEKGDIPEGYSVSREKKERFSLILESASTNQTSMYLCASTRRGWDRPVGANVLTFGAGSRLTVL.

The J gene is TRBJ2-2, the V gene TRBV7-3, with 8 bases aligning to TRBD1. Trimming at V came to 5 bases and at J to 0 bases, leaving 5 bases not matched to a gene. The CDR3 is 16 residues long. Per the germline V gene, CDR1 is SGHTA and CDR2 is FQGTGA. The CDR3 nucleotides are TGTGCCAGCAGCCAGGGGGCGGGATCGAACACCGGGGAGCTGTTTTTT. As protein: CASSQGAGSNTGELFF.

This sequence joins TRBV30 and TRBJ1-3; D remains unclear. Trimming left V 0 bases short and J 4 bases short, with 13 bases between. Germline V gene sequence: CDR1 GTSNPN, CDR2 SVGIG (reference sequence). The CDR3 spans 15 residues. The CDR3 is CAWSVTASQGNTIYF. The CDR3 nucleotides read TGTGCCTGGAGTGTTACGGCGTCGCAGGGAAACACCATATATTTT.

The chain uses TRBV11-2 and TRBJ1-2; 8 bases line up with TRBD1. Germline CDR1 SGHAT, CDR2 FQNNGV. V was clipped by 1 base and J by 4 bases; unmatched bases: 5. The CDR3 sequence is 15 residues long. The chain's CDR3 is CASSLGQGAIYGYTF. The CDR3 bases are TGTGCCAGCAGCTTAGGGCAGGGGGCGATCTATGGCTACACCTTC. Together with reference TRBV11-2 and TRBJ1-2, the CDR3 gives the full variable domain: EAGVAQSPRYKIIEKRQSVAFWCNPISGHATLYWYQQILGQGPKLLIQFQNNGVVDDSQLPKDRFSAERLKGVDSTLKIQPAKLEDSAVYLCASSLGQGAIYGYTFGSGTRLTVV.

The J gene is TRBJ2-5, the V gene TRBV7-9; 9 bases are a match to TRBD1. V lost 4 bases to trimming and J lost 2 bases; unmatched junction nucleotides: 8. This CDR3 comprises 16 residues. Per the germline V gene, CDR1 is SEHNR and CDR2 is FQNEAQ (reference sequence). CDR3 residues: CASSYLDRGEQETQYF. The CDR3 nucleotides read TGTGCCAGCAGCTACCTCGACAGGGGGGAACAAGAGACCCAGTACTTC.

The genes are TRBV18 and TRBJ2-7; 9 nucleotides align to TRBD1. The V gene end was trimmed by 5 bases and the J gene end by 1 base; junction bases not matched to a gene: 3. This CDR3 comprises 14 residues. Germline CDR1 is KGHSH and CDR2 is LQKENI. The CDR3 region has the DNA TGTGCCAGCTCAAAGGACAGGGGATCCTACGAGCAGTACTTC. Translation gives CASSKDRGSYEQYF.

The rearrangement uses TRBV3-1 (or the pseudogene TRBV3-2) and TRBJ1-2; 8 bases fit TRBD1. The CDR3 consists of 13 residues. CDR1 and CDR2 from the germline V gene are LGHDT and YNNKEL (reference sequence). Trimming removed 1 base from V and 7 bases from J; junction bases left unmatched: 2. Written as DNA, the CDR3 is TGTGCCAGCAGCCAAGCAGGGGGCCTTGGCTACACCTTC. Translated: CASSQAGGLGYTF.

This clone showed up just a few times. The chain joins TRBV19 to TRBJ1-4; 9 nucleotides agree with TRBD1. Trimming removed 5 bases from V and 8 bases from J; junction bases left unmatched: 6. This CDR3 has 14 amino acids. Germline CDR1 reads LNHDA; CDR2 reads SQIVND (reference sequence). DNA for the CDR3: TGTGCCAGTAGTCTACAGGGGGCTAGCGAAAAACTGTTTTTT. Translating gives CASSLQGASEKLFF.

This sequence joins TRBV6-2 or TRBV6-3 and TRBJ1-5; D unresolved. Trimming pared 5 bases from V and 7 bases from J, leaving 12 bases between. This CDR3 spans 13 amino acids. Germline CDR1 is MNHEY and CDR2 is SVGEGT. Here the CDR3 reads CASSQAGWQPQHF. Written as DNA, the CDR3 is TGTGCCAGCAGTCAAGCTGGCTGGCAGCCCCAGCATTTT.

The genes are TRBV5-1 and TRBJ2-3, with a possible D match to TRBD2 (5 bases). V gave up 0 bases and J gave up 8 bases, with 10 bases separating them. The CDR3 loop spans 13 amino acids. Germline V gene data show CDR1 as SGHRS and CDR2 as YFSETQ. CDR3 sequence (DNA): TGCGCCAGCAGCTTGGGTCCAGGAGGTACGCAGTATTTT. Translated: CASSLGPGGTQYF. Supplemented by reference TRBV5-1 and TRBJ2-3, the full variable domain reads KAGVTQTPRYLIKTRGQQVTLSCSPISGHRSVSWYQQTPGQGLQFLFEYFSETQRNKGNFPGRFSGRQFSNSRSEMNVSTLELGDSALYLCASSLGPGGTQYFGPGTRLTVL.

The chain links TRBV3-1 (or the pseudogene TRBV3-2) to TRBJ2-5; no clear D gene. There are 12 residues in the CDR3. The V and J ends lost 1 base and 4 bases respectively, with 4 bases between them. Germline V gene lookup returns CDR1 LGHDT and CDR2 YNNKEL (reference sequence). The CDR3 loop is CASSQVGETQYF. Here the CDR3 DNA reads TGTGCCAGCAGCCAAGTTGGAGAGACCCAGTACTTC.

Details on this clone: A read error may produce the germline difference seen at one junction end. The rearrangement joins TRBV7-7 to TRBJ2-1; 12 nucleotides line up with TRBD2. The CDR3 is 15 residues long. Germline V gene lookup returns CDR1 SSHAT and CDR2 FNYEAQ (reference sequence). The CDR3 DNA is TGTGCTAGCAGCTTAGGCCTAGCGGGAGGGGGTGAGCAGTTCTTC. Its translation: CASSLGLAGGGEQFF.

The CDR3, as DNA: TGTGCCAGCAGGGGAGACAGGGTTGGAACTGAAGCTTTCTTT. Protein sequence: CASRGDRVGTEAFF. V is TRBV6-5 and J is TRBJ1-1, with TRBD1 identical over 7 bases. CDR1 is MNHEY and CDR2 is SVGAGI in the germline V gene. The CDR3 extends over 14 amino acids. The trim removed 6 bases at V and 5 bases at J, leaving 9 bases unmatched.

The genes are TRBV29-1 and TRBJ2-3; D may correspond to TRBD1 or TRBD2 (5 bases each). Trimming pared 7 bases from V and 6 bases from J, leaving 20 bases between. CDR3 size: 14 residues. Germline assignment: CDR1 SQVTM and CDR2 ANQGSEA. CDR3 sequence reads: CSGRTQPWGDTQYF. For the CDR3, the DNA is TGCAGCGGGCGGACACAACCTTGGGGGGATACGCAGTATTTT.

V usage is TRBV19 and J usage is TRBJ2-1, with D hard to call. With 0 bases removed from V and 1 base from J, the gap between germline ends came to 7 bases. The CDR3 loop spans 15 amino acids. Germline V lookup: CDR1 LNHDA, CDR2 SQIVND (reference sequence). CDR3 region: CASSIDHLSYNEQFF. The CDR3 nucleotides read TGTGCCAGTAGTATAGATCACTTGTCCTACAATGAGCAGTTCTTC. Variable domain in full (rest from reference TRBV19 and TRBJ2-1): DGGITQSPKYLFRKEGQNVTLSCEQNLNHDAMYWYRQDPGQGLRLIYYSQIVNDFQKGDIAEGYSVSREKKESFPLTVTSAQKNPTAFYLCASSIDHLSYNEQFFGPGTRLTVL.

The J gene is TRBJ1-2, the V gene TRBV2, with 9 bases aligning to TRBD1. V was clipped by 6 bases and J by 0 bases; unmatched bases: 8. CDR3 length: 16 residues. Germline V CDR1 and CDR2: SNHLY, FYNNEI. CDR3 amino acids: CASSYGGDRANYGYTF. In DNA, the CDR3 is TGTGCCAGCAGCTATGGGGGGGACAGGGCTAACTATGGCTACACCTTC. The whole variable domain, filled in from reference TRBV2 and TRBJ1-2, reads EPEVTQTPSHQVTQMGQEVILRCVPISNHLYFYWYRQILGQKVEFLVSFYNNEISEKSEIFDDQFSVERPDGSNFTLKIRSTKLEDSAMYFCASSYGGDRANYGYTFGSGTRLTVV.

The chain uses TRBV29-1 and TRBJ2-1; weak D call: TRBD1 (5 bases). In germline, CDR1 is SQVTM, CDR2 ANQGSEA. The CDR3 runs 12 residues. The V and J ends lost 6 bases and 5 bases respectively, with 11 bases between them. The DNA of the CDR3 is TGCAGCGTCACCCCAGGGAACAATGAGCAGTTCTTC. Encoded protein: CSVTPGNNEQFF.

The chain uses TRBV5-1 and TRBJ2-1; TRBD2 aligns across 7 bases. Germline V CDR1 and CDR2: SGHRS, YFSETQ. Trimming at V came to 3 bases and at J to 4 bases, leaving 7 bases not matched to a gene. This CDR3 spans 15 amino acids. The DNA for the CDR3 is TGCGCCAGCAGCTCCCCGACTAGCCTTTACAATGAGCAGTTCTTC. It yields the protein CASSSPTSLYNEQFF.

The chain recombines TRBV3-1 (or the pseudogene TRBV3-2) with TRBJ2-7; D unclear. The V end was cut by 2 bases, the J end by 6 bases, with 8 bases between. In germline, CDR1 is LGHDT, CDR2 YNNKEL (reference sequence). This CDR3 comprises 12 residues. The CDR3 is CASSQRMAEQYF. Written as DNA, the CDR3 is TGTGCCAGCAGCCAACGCATGGCCGAGCAGTACTTC.

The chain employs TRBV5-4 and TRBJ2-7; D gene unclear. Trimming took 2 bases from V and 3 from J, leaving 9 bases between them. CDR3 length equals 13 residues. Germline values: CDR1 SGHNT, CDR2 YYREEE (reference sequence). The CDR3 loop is CASSLNRHYEQYF. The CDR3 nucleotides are TGTGCCAGCAGCTTAAACAGACACTACGAGCAGTACTTC.